This T cell receptor (beta chain) was captured by sequencing in a study of cytomegalovirus exposure and HLA in healthy donors. Study-level information: Out of 350 to 400 genotyped donors, less than 90% belonged to the Caucasian-associated ancestry cluster. Findings and limits, study-wide: Through in vitro validation, a few CMV-associated chains were shown to be specific for CMV antigens. Some TCR beta chains (approximately 180 of them) were listed as cytomegalovirus-associated.

This PCR relied on a set of 60 Vbeta primers and 13 Jbeta primers. Assay used: immunoSEQ multiplex PCR; TCRdb lists only in-frame clones, some missing. The sample has about 250,000 clones; around 90% are singletons. On this clone: No antigen is known for it.

V lost 1 base, J lost 7 bases, and 7 bases stayed unmatched. Per the germline V gene, CDR1 is SSHAT and CDR2 is FNYEAQ (reference sequence). This CDR3 has 16 residues. The sequenced material came from PBMCs. This chain joins TRBV7-7 and TRBJ2-1, with 10 bases identical to TRBD1. The receptor was isolated from a girl aged 2-10 years in good health and CMV-seronegative. The CDR3 region is CASSLGPGGQGNEQFF. CDR3 nucleotide sequence: TGTGCCAGCAGCTTAGGACCCGGGGGACAGGGGAATGAGCAGTTCTTC.